A selection of T cell receptor beta chains follows, all from one sample in a study of identical twins. Each CDR3 protein is one row after TCRdb ran MiXCR on the 5' RACE reads. The top ten hold around 1.6% of the sample, which has 750,000 to 950,000 distinct CDR3 sequences, 9% to 15% seen once. The same specimen was also included in a second study, on yellow fever vaccine responses in identical twins.

Sequencing input: PBMCs. The receptors were gathered from a young woman in good health. Each CDR3 is given without its conserved first and last residue.

CDR3aa: SVWYLGYT
v_gene: TRBV29-1
j_gene: TRBJ1-2

CDR3aa: ATRGMASGNYNEQF
v_gene: TRBV15
j_gene: TRBJ2-1

CDR3aa: ASTTGKGKLF
v_gene: TRBV12-3/TRBV12-4
j_gene: TRBJ1-4

CDR3aa: ATRAPGPNYGYT
v_gene: TRBV10-3
j_gene: TRBJ1-2

CDR3aa: ASSQGGLAEYEQY
v_gene: TRBV4-1
j_gene: TRBJ2-7

CDR3aa: ASSQDSEGYWQF
v_gene: TRBV3-1
j_gene: TRBJ2-1

CDR3aa: SAIQGAFSFNTEAF
v_gene: TRBV20-1
j_gene: TRBJ1-1

CDR3aa: ASSESGTSNQPQH
v_gene: TRBV2
j_gene: TRBJ1-5

CDR3aa: SARYYTYNEQF
v_gene: TRBV20-1
j_gene: TRBJ2-1

CDR3aa: ASSLARAGFDGELF
v_gene: TRBV5-6
j_gene: TRBJ2-2

CDR3aa: ASSARETQY
v_gene: TRBV5-1
j_gene: TRBJ2-5

CDR3aa: SARAKVGRGYGYT
v_gene: TRBV20-1
j_gene: TRBJ1-2

CDR3aa: ASRRAGAEGVHEQY
v_gene: TRBV27
j_gene: TRBJ2-7

CDR3aa: ASSLVGLAGANTGELF
v_gene: TRBV11-2
j_gene: TRBJ2-2

CDR3aa: ASSRGTGINIQY
v_gene: TRBV28
j_gene: TRBJ2-4

CDR3aa: ASSPASGGLTDTQY
v_gene: TRBV5-1
j_gene: TRBJ2-3

CDR3aa: ASKGEPIKQF
v_gene: TRBV2
j_gene: TRBJ2-1

CDR3aa: ATSSGSNSPLH
v_gene: TRBV15
j_gene: TRBJ1-6

CDR3aa: ASSVQDYYGYT
v_gene: TRBV2
j_gene: TRBJ1-2

CDR3aa: ASSWARGRPYDEQF
v_gene: TRBV12-3/TRBV12-4
j_gene: TRBJ2-1

CDR3aa: SVGWGPPGNTIY
v_gene: TRBV29-1
j_gene: TRBJ1-3

CDR3aa: ASSNGAWGQETQY
v_gene: TRBV6-1
j_gene: TRBJ2-5

CDR3aa: SARGVAAAY
v_gene: TRBV20-1
j_gene: TRBJ2-3

CDR3aa: ANSFVGGKDEQY
v_gene: TRBV11-2
j_gene: TRBJ2-7

CDR3aa: ASSGDRSSYNSPLH
v_gene: TRBV6-1
j_gene: TRBJ1-6

CDR3aa: ASSLLGWDFITLAKNIQY
v_gene: TRBV28
j_gene: TRBJ2-4

CDR3aa: ASSLIQLRTGELF
v_gene: TRBV7-9
j_gene: TRBJ2-2

CDR3aa: ASIGPFRGGELF
v_gene: TRBV9
j_gene: TRBJ2-2

CDR3aa: ASSFDGYYGYT
v_gene: TRBV6-5
j_gene: TRBJ1-2

CDR3aa: AISESGENQETQY
v_gene: TRBV10-3
j_gene: TRBJ2-5

CDR3aa: ASSLGTVNTEAF
v_gene: TRBV12-3/TRBV12-4
j_gene: TRBJ1-1

CDR3aa: ASSNSPNTEAF
v_gene: TRBV14
j_gene: TRBJ1-1

CDR3aa: ASATSGGVDEQF
v_gene: TRBV6-4
j_gene: TRBJ2-1

CDR3aa: ASTLGGGMNTEAF
v_gene: TRBV25-1
j_gene: TRBJ1-1

CDR3aa: AISESLGAGELF
v_gene: TRBV10-3
j_gene: TRBJ2-2

CDR3aa: ASSDPGTGGNTIY
v_gene: TRBV6-1
j_gene: TRBJ1-3

CDR3aa: SARGLGANQPQH
v_gene: TRBV20-1
j_gene: TRBJ1-5

CDR3aa: ASSSGAGALGEKLF
v_gene: TRBV7-9
j_gene: TRBJ1-4

CDR3aa: ASSGTRADTQY
v_gene: TRBV7-3
j_gene: TRBJ2-3

CDR3aa: TSSPRTSGPFSYNEQF
v_gene: TRBV2
j_gene: TRBJ2-1

CDR3aa: ASTTSGNLYNEQF
v_gene: TRBV5-1
j_gene: TRBJ2-1

CDR3aa: ASSQVGLTEEKLF
v_gene: TRBV3-1
j_gene: TRBJ1-4

CDR3aa: ASSFRRWTSGYGYT
v_gene: TRBV5-6
j_gene: TRBJ1-2

CDR3aa: ASSFSGTSGRNEQF
v_gene: TRBV11-2
j_gene: TRBJ2-1

CDR3aa: ASSQTPNLNTGELF
v_gene: TRBV12-3/TRBV12-4
j_gene: TRBJ2-2

CDR3aa: ASRWGQGVQETQY
v_gene: TRBV5-6
j_gene: TRBJ2-5

CDR3aa: ASSAGGTEQF
v_gene: TRBV25-1
j_gene: TRBJ2-1

CDR3aa: ASRGLAGYTGELF
v_gene: TRBV6-2/TRBV6-3
j_gene: TRBJ2-2

CDR3aa: ASSYFSSGGTNTGELF
v_gene: TRBV6-5
j_gene: TRBJ2-2

CDR3aa: SVVGRNTEAF
v_gene: TRBV29-1
j_gene: TRBJ1-1

CDR3aa: SAPPRAGRRMSQETQY
v_gene: TRBV20-1
j_gene: TRBJ2-5

CDR3aa: ASSLSGVGYNEQF
v_gene: TRBV7-9
j_gene: TRBJ2-1

CDR3aa: AISESGPIQPQH
v_gene: TRBV10-3
j_gene: TRBJ1-5

CDR3aa: ASRLSGGYEQY
v_gene: TRBV5-1
j_gene: TRBJ2-7

CDR3aa: ATSRAGTPSYEQY
v_gene: TRBV15
j_gene: TRBJ2-7

CDR3aa: ASSLARGGTGDTGELF
v_gene: TRBV5-6
j_gene: TRBJ2-2

CDR3aa: ASSLRGWRGDTQY
v_gene: TRBV5-4
j_gene: TRBJ2-3